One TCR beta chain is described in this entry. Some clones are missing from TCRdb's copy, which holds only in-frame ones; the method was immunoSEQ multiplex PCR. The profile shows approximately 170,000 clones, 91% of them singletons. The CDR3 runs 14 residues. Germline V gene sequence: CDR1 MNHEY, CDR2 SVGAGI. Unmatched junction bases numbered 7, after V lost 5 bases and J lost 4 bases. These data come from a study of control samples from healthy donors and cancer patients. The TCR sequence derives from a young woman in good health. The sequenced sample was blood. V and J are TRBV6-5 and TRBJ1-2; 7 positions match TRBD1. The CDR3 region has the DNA TGTGCCAGCAGTCCGACAGGGAGGGGCTATGGCTACACCTTC. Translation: CASSPTGRGYGYTF.